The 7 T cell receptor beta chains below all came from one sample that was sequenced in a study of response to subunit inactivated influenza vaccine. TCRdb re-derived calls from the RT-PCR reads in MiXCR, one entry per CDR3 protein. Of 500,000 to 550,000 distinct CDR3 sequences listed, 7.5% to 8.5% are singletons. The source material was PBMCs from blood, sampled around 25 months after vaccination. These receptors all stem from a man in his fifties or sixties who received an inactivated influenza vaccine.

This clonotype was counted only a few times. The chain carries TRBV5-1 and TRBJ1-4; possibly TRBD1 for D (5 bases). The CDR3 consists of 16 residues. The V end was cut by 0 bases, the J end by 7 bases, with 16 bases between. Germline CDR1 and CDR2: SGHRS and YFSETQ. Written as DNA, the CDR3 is TGCGCCAGCAGCTTGGCCGAGGCAGGGTCAACTGAAAAACTGTTTTTT. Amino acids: CASSLAEAGSTEKLFF.

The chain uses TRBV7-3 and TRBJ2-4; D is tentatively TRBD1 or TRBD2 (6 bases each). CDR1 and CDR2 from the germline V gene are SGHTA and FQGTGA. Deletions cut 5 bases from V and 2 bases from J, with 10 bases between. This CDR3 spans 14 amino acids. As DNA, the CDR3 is TGTGCCAGCAGCCCCGGGGGCCCCAAAAACATTCAGTACTTC. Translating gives CASSPGGPKNIQYF.

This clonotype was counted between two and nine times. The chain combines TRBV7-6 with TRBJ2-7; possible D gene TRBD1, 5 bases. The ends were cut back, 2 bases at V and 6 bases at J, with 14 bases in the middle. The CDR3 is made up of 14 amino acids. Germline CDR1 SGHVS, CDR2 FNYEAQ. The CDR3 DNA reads TGTGCCAGCAGCTTATTCGAAGGGGTAAGCGAGCAGTACTTC. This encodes CASSLFEGVSEQYF.

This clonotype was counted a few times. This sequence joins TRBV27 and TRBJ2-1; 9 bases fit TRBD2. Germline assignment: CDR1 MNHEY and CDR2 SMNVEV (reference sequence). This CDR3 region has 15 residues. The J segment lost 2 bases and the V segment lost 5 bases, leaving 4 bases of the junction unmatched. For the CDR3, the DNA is TGTGCCAGCAGTCCCATAGCGGGAGCCTACAATGAGCAGTTCTTC. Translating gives CASSPIAGAYNEQFF.

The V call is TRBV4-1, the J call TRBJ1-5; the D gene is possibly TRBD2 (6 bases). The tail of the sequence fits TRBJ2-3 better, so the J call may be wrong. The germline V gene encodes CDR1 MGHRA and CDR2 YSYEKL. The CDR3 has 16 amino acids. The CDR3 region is CASSQDGAGNREPQYF. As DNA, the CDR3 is TGCGCCAGCAGCCAAGATGGTGCGGGGAATCGGGAGCCCCAGTATTTT.

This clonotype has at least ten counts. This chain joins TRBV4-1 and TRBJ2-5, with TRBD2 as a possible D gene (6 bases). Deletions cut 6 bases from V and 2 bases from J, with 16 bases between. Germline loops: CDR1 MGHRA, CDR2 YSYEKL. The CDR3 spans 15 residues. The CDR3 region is CASSQHPGLQETQYF. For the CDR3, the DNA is TGCGCCAGCAGTCAACACCCGGGACTGCAAGAGACCCAGTACTTC.

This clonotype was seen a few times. The CDR3 is CASSSHTDYGYTF. In DNA form, the CDR3 reads TGTGCCAGCAGTTCCCACACCGACTATGGCTACACCTTC. The chain recombines TRBV28 with TRBJ1-2; D not certain. CDR1 and CDR2 from the germline V gene are MDHEN and SYDVKM. The CDR3 has 13 residues. V lost 4 bases, J lost 3 bases, and 9 bases lay in between.